Presented here are 15 T cell receptor beta chains from one specimen sequenced in a study of response to subunit inactivated influenza vaccine. MiXCR, applied by TCRdb to the RT-PCR reads, yields one record per CDR3 protein. The sample holds 500,000 to 600,000 distinct CDR3 sequences; around 13% are singletons and the top ten take 11%. The sample here was PBMCs from blood, taken roughly 13 days after vaccination. Receptor source: a man aged 45-65 years who received an inactivated influenza vaccine.

This chain's CDR3 is CASSSLTETYEQYF. CDR3 sequence (DNA): TGTGCCAGCAGCTCCTTGACAGAAACCTACGAGCAGTACTTC. V gene TRBV11-2 combines with J gene TRBJ2-7; weak D call: TRBD1 (5 bases). CDR3 size: 14 residues. Trimming stripped 4 bases from V and 2 bases from J, with 12 bases between. Germline V gene lookup returns CDR1 SGHAT and CDR2 FQNNGV.

CDR3 DNA: TGCAGTGCTCAGACAGGGTCAACTAGGTATAATTCACCCCTCCACTTT. Translated, it gives CSAQTGSTRYNSPLHF. This chain uses TRBV20-1 with TRBJ1-6, with 7 bases fitting TRBD1. CDR3 length: 16 residues. From germline, CDR1 is DFQATT and CDR2 SNEGSKA (reference sequence). The V gene end was trimmed by 5 bases and the J gene end by 4 bases; junction bases not matched to a gene: 11.

The chain carries TRBV9 and TRBJ2-1; TRBD1 aligns across 9 bases. V was clipped by 3 bases and J by 6 bases; unmatched bases: 10. This CDR3 spans 16 amino acids. Per the germline V gene, CDR1 is SGDLS and CDR2 is YYNGEE. The CDR3 coding sequence is TGTGCCAGCAGCGCGACCGGGACAGGGAGGGGCAATGAGCAGTTCTTC. Translating it yields CASSATGTGRGNEQFF.

This clonotype has at least ten counts. The rearrangement uses TRBV4-3 and TRBJ1-1; D perhaps matches TRBD1 (5 bases). Trimming pared 0 bases from V and 3 bases from J, leaving 5 bases between. This CDR3 contains 13 residues. CDR1 is LGHNA, CDR2 YSLEER, per germline. The CDR3 region has the DNA TGCGCCAGCAGCCAAGAAGGGGACACTGAAGCTTTCTTT. It yields the protein CASSQEGDTEAFF.

This clonotype has ten or more counts. V usage is TRBV7-2 and J usage is TRBJ2-1; 8 bases are a match to TRBD2. The CDR3 length is 16 residues. Germline V gene data show CDR1 as SGHTA and CDR2 as FQGNSA. V shed 7 bases, J shed 2 bases, and the junction held 10 bases outside the gene matches. The DNA for the CDR3 is TGTGCCAGCACCCCAGAGTCGGGAGGGCCCTACAATGAGCAGTTCTTC. Translation gives CASTPESGGPYNEQFF.

There are many counts of this clonotype. The V gene is TRBV5-1, the J gene TRBJ2-7, with TRBD2 as a possible D gene (6 bases). V was shortened by 2 bases and J by 3 bases, with 12 bases between the two germline ends. CDR1 is SGHRS and CDR2 is YFSETQ in the germline V gene. The CDR3 consists of 14 residues. CDR3 protein: CASSLTGVSYEQYF. CDR3 in DNA: TGCGCCAGCAGCTTAACGGGGGTCAGCTACGAGCAGTACTTC.

This clonotype was observed at least ten times. This rearrangement joins TRBV6-1 to TRBJ1-3, with D possibly being TRBD1 (5 bases). The CDR3 totals 17 residues. Trimming shortened V by 5 bases and J by 0 bases, and 17 bases separated the two germline ends. CDR1 and CDR2 from the germline V gene are MNHNS and SASEGT. In DNA, the CDR3 is TGTGCCAGCAGTCTGAGGGGCAGCCTACTCTCTGGAAACACCATATATTTT. Residues: CASSLRGSLLSGNTIYF.

This sequence joins TRBV20-1 and TRBJ2-4, with D unresolved. CDR3 size: 11 residues. Trimming removed 1 base from V and 4 bases from J, with 2 bases in between. Germline V gene sequence: CDR1 DFQATT, CDR2 SNEGSKA (reference sequence). Here the CDR3 reads CSARVKNIQYF. In DNA form, the CDR3 reads TGCAGTGCTAGAGTTAAAAACATTCAGTACTTC.

In DNA, the CDR3 is TGTGCCAGCCGGGGGCTCGCCACTTCCACAGATACGCAGTATTTT. This sequence encodes CASRGLATSTDTQYF. The chain recombines TRBV6-1 with TRBJ2-3; D may correspond to TRBD1 or TRBD2 (6 bases each). CDR3 size: 15 residues. V was shortened by 8 bases and J by 2 bases, with 17 bases between the two germline ends. Germline CDR1 and CDR2: MNHNS and SASEGT.

The chain combines TRBV4-3 with TRBJ2-3; no firm D call. This CDR3 has 13 residues. CDR1 and CDR2 (germline): LGHNA, YSLEER. Trimming removed 3 bases from V and 6 bases from J, with 10 bases in between. The CDR3 DNA reads as TGCGCCAGCAGCCAGGAGACCTCGGATACGCAGTATTTT. It codes for CASSQETSDTQYF.

This clonotype was seen only a few times. The chain couples TRBV12-3 or TRBV12-4 to TRBJ2-7; D is perhaps TRBD1 or TRBD2 (5 bases each). CDR3 length: 14 residues. Trimming took 5 bases from V and 0 from J, leaving 11 bases between them. The CDR3 DNA reads TGTGCCAGCAGTGCCCGGGACGGCTCCTACGAGCAGTACTTC. This encodes CASSARDGSYEQYF.

This rearrangement joins TRBV10-3 to TRBJ2-1; 10 bases fit TRBD2. The CDR3 consists of 17 residues. After removal of 3 bases from V and 1 base from J, the junction contained 6 bases not matched to a gene. Germline V CDR1 and CDR2: ENHRY, SYGVKD. The CDR3, as DNA: TGTGCCATCAGTGATTCAACTAGCGGGAATTCCTACAATGAGCAGTTCTTC. As protein: CAISDSTSGNSYNEQFF.

This clonotype was found a few times. Mismatch with germline at one junction end may stem from a read error. V gene TRBV12-3 or TRBV12-4 combines with J gene TRBJ2-6, with D unclear. The CDR3 runs to 15 residues. The CDR3 sequence: CASTLGNSGANVLTF. DNA of the CDR3: TGTGCCAGCACTTTAGGGAACTCTGGGGCCAACGTCCTGACTTTC.

The chain carries TRBV4-3 and TRBJ2-2, with 10 nucleotides matching TRBD2. Germline V gene sequence: CDR1 LGHNA, CDR2 YSLEER. After removal of 0 bases from V and 7 bases from J, the junction contained 8 bases not matched to a gene. The CDR3 is made up of 17 amino acids. The CDR3 coding sequence is TGCGCCAGCAGCCAAGATGGGGGACTAGCGAAGAACGGGGAGCTGTTTTTT. Encoded protein: CASSQDGGLAKNGELFF.

This clonotype came up a few times. The chain carries TRBV3-1 and TRBJ1-4, with unresolved D. This CDR3 is 15 amino acids long. The germline CDR1 and CDR2 sequences are LGHDT and YNNKEL (reference sequence). V was trimmed by 4 bases and J by 5 bases, leaving 14 bases between them. This chain's CDR3 is CASSRRPRSNEKLFF. The CDR3 region has the DNA TGTGCCAGCAGCCGACGGCCCCGTTCGAATGAAAAACTGTTTTTT.